Listed here is a single T cell receptor beta chain. The antigen is not known. The donors were all Caucasian adults (living in Nashville, Tennessee). This entry is derived from a study of shared clonotypes between healthy human individuals. Study in general: Sampling drew on donors who were two women and a few men aged 18 to 49. General study points: The sharing of 5% to 6.5% of naive CD4 clonotypes was seen across a few donors.

Germline lookup yields CDR1 MDHEN and CDR2 SYDVKM. Trimming cost V 6 bases and J 6 bases, with 12 bases left between them. The CDR3 runs 13 residues. Each subset's genomic DNA was shared equally among a number of immunoSEQ plates. The table came from immunoSEQ multiplex PCR; TCRdb's copy has only in-frame clones and leaves some out. The sample has some 790,000 clones, roughly two thirds seen once. J is TRBJ1-5 and V is TRBV28; D not resolved. The source material was memory CD4+ T cells sorted from blood. Subset reported: CD45RA-negative fraction. This receptor was identified in a woman aged 25 to 39 in good health. CDR3 residues: CASRLLPGQPQHF. The CDR3 DNA reads as TGTGCCAGCAGACTTCTCCCAGGTCAGCCCCAGCATTTT.